Sequencing of this TCR beta chain was carried out in a study of CXCR3-negative and CXCR3-positive naive CD8 T cells. Looked up from germline, CDR1 is SGHTA and CDR2 is FQGNSA. The CDR3 extends over 14 amino acids. The TRB cDNA libraries were prepared by 5' RACE with UMI labels. TCRdb reanalyzed the 5' RACE reads and collapses them to one entry per CDR3 protein, without DNA. The table for this sample gives more than 65,000 distinct CDR3 sequences. CD45RO-CCR7+CD27+CD95- defined naive CD8+ T cells. Sequencing was done on a sample of naive CXCR3- CD8+ T cells from blood. The subset was: CD45RO-CCR7+CD27+CD95- naive CD8+ T cells lacking CXCR3 (TNR3-). The chain combines TRBV7-2 with TRBJ1-2; no DNA is available, so the TRBD1 call from TCRdb remains unchecked. The origin of this receptor is a human donor in good health. Some clones in this sample may be carry-over from other donors' samples. CDR3 sequence: CASSLGQGNYGYTF.